This T cell receptor beta chain was documented in a study of blood T cell repertoires in COVID-19. The wider study: From T cells, B-cell-depleted T cells, or PBMCs came the material, which was cDNA or gDNA.

The protocol was immunoSEQ multiplex PCR, while the TCRdb copy is restricted to in-frame clones and leaves out a portion. The table shows 95,000 to 150,000 clones, with 80% occurring only once. Germline V CDR1 and CDR2: SGHAT, FQNNGV. Deletions cut 5 bases from V and 4 bases from J, with 9 bases between. The CDR3 totals 12 residues. This receptor was identified in a man aged 60 to 75 with active or convalescent COVID-19. Material for sequencing was peripheral blood. The V and J genes are TRBV11-2 and TRBJ2-7; no definite D call. CDR3 sequence: CASSPTTYEQYF. The CDR3, as DNA: TGTGCCAGCAGCCCGACAACTTACGAGCAGTACTTC.